This TCR beta chain was sequenced for a study of patients and donors after allogeneic stem cell transplantation. TCRdb ran MiXCR on the RT-PCR reads and lists one entry per CDR3 protein. The sample holds 800,000 to 1,000,000 distinct CDR3 sequences, 18% seen once. In germline, CDR1 is DFQATT, CDR2 SNEGSKA (reference sequence). This CDR3 has 12 residues. V lost 5 bases to trimming and J lost 3 bases; unmatched junction nucleotides: 4. The receptor's source is a human donor who was either an allogeneic HSCT recipient or a stem cell or donor lymphocyte infusion donor (not recorded which). It is not recorded whose cells these are; they may come from a transplant donor. The V call is TRBV20-1, the J call TRBJ2-7, with 7 bases lining up with TRBD1. The specimen sequenced was blood, either unsorted or a sorted T cell fraction (not recorded which). CDR3 in DNA: TGCAGTGCTGGGACAGAGAGCTACGAGCAGTACTTC. This encodes CSAGTESYEQYF.